A selection of T cell receptor beta chains follows, all from one sample in a study of T cells after yellow fever vaccination. TCRdb passed the 5' RACE reads through MiXCR, listing each CDR3 protein once. The table lists approximately 350,000 distinct CDR3 sequences, about 9.9% of them singletons. The input for sequencing was PBMCs, taken on the day of the first yellow fever vaccination. All receptors derive from a man aged 18 to 29 who received the YFV17D yellow fever vaccine. CDR3s include the opening cysteine and the closing phenylalanine or tryptophan. The order of the fields is J gene, V gene, D gene, clone size, CDR3 protein, CDR3 DNA. The D gene is left open where the match is weak. Rows may omit the clone size; those that give it use once, few, many or a size class.

TRBJ1-1 TRBV20-1 - - CSAPSDGGTEAFF TGCAGTGCCCCCTCGGATGGAGGCACTGAAGCTTTCTTT
TRBJ2-6 TRBV7-3 - few CASSLQGMTGANVLTF TGTGCCAGCAGCTTACAGGGAATGACTGGGGCCAACGTCCTGACTTTC
TRBJ1-6 TRBV20-1 - many CSAREVAGSPLHF TGCAGTGCTAGAGAGGTGGCGGGTTCACCCCTCCACTTT
TRBJ1-1 TRBV9 - few CASSVADTEAFF TGTGCCAGCAGCGTAGCAGACACTGAAGCTTTCTTT
TRBJ1-6 TRBV28 - - CASRVISPNSPLHF TGTGCCAGCAGGGTCATTAGCCCCAATTCACCCCTCCACTTT
TRBJ2-1 TRBV20-1 - - CSASDLSGTYNEQFF TGCAGTGCTAGCGACTTGAGCGGGACATACAATGAGCAGTTCTTC
TRBJ1-5 TRBV5-1 - - CASSPFPGQDQPQHF TGCGCCAGCAGCCCCTTCCCGGGACAAGACCAGCCCCAGCATTTT
TRBJ1-5 TRBV7-2 - - CASSGTRYQPQHF TGTGCCAGCAGCGGGACGAGATATCAGCCCCAGCATTTT
TRBJ2-1 TRBV14 TRBD2 few CASSPLLAGASNEQFF TGTGCCAGCAGCCCTTTACTAGCGGGGGCCTCCAATGAGCAGTTCTTC
TRBJ2-2 TRBV12-3/TRBV12-4 - - CASSSRQLTGELFF TGTGCCAGCAGTTCAAGACAGCTCACCGGGGAGCTGTTTTTT
TRBJ2-5 TRBV2 - many CASTGGQQETQYF TGTGCCAGCACCGGAGGACAGCAAGAGACCCAGTACTTC
TRBJ1-1 TRBV2 - - CASSELANTEAFF TGTGCCAGCAGTGAATTGGCGAACACTGAAGCTTTCTTT
TRBJ2-1 TRBV10-3 TRBD2 many CAVLAGGAAHTNEQFF TGTGCCGTACTAGCGGGGGGTGCCGCACACACCAATGAGCAGTTCTTC
TRBJ2-1 TRBV19 - few CASQSPGPTYNEQFF TGTGCCAGTCAGTCTCCCGGCCCTACCTACAATGAGCAGTTCTTC
TRBJ1-2 TRBV20-1 - - CSPSDRNYGYTF TGCAGCCCGAGCGACAGGAACTATGGCTACACCTTC
TRBJ1-1 TRBV28 - - CASIGGNRAGGTEAFF TGTGCCAGCATCGGGGGGAACAGGGCCGGCGGGACTGAAGCTTTCTTT
TRBJ2-1 TRBV27 TRBD1 few CASSLLPGRQGLNNEQFF TGTGCCAGCAGTTTATTACCCGGACGACAGGGATTAAACAATGAGCAGTTCTTC
TRBJ1-2 TRBV2 TRBD1 few CASTLGTDNGYTF TGTGCCAGCACCTTAGGGACAGACAATGGCTACACCTTC
TRBJ2-7 TRBV20-1 TRBD1 many CSAPDRDLEQYF TGCAGTGCCCCCGACAGGGACCTCGAGCAGTACTTC
TRBJ2-2 TRBV20-1 - many CSATTPNTAGELFF TGCAGTGCTACCACACCAAATACGGCCGGGGAGCTGTTTTTT
TRBJ2-1 TRBV25-1 - few CASSASIGRDNEQFF TGTGCCAGCAGTGCGTCAATAGGACGTGACAATGAGCAGTTCTTC
TRBJ2-2 TRBV6-2/TRBV6-3 - - CASRRTYTGELFF TGTGCCAGCCGGCGGACATACACCGGGGAGCTGTTTTTT
TRBJ1-5 TRBV12-3/TRBV12-4 - few CASRPGGQPQHF TGTGCCAGCAGGCCCGGGGGACAGCCCCAGCATTTT
TRBJ2-7 TRBV2 - - CASSEGTRLGLRSSYEQYF TGTGCCAGCAGTGAAGGCACGCGGTTGGGCCTAAGGAGCTCCTACGAGCAGTACTTC
TRBJ2-1 TRBV7-9 - - CASSWTENKQFF TGTGCCAGCAGCTGGACAGAAAATAAGCAGTTCTTC
TRBJ1-6 TRBV10-3 - few CAAVADRSSPLHF TGTGCCGCGGTCGCCGACAGAAGTTCACCCCTCCACTTT
TRBJ2-7 TRBV7-2 - many CASSLSHRTSYEQYF TGTGCCAGCAGCTTATCGCACAGGACCTCCTACGAGCAGTACTTC
TRBJ1-4 TRBV7-9 - - CASSLGETGILFF TGTGCCAGCAGCTTAGGCGAGACCGGTATACTGTTTTTT
TRBJ2-1 TRBV7-2 - - CASSFRRTTNEQFF TGTGCCAGCAGCTTTAGGAGGACGACCAATGAGCAGTTCTTC
TRBJ2-4 TRBV20-1 - - CSEARLAKNIQYF TGCAGTGAGGCCAGACTAGCCAAAAACATTCAGTACTTC
TRBJ2-5 TRBV7-3 - few CASSLRRKETQYF TGTGCCAGCAGCTTAAGACGAAAAGAGACCCAGTACTTC
TRBJ1-6 TRBV5-1 - few CASSLATDYNSPLHF TGCGCCAGCAGCTTGGCTACAGATTATAATTCACCCCTCCACTTT
TRBJ2-1 TRBV9 - few CASSLGLTRGEQFF TGTGCCAGCAGCCTGGGACTGACAAGGGGTGAGCAGTTCTTC
TRBJ2-6 TRBV21-1 - few CASSKVPGLTSGANVLTF TGTGCCAGCAGCAAAGTTCCAGGGTTGACCTCTGGGGCCAACGTCCTGACTTTC
TRBJ2-1 TRBV5-1 TRBD2 - CASSSQAGGIDEQFF TGCGCCAGCTCCTCCCAGGCGGGGGGAATAGATGAGCAGTTCTTC
TRBJ2-3 TRBV7-2 - few CASSPIAYTDTQYF TGTGCCAGCAGCCCAATAGCCTACACAGATACGCAGTATTTT
TRBJ2-7 TRBV4-3 TRBD1 few CASSQEFFGQGSYEQYF TGCGCCAGCAGCCAAGAATTTTTTGGACAGGGGTCCTACGAGCAGTACTTC
TRBJ2-5 TRBV12-3/TRBV12-4 - few CASTRRQEGETQYF TGTGCCAGCACCCGGAGACAGGAGGGGGAGACCCAGTACTTC
TRBJ2-1 TRBV19 - few CASSILSDGPEQFF TGTGCCAGTAGTATCTTGTCCGACGGACCCGAGCAGTTCTTC